What follows are 21 T cell receptor beta chains derived from one specimen sequenced in a study of T cell changes during pregnancy in multiple sclerosis. Profiling relied on immunoSEQ multiplex PCR, and the TCRdb table lists in-frame clones only, not all of them. The sample holds just under 45,000 clones, roughly 92% seen once. The sample here was CD4+ T cells from peripheral blood mononuclear cells, taken in the first trimester of pregnancy. These receptors were obtained from a female donor with multiple sclerosis, enrolled in a pregnancy study.

This chain uses TRBV28 with TRBJ1-2; 10 bases line up with TRBD1. The junction had 14 bases not matched to a gene; V was cut back by 4 bases and J by 6 bases. The CDR3 is made up of 17 amino acids. The germline V gene encodes CDR1 MDHEN and CDR2 SYDVKM. The chain's CDR3 is CASSSSLTGGNSDGYTF. Written as DNA, the CDR3 is TGTGCCAGCAGTTCTTCCCTGACAGGGGGCAACTCGGATGGCTACACCTTC.

The rearrangement uses TRBV9 and TRBJ2-2; D is perhaps TRBD2 (6 bases). Looked up from germline, CDR1 is SGDLS and CDR2 is YYNGEE. The V gene lost 3 bases and the J gene lost 0 bases, with 12 bases spanning the gap. The CDR3 spans 16 residues. The CDR3 DNA sequence: TGTGCCAGCAGCGGAAGACTAGTCGCGAACACCGGGGAGCTGTTTTTT. Translating gives CASSGRLVANTGELFF.

CDR3 amino acids: CASSYLQGAPGELFF. In DNA form, the CDR3 reads TGTGCCAGCAGTTACCTACAGGGGGCACCCGGGGAGCTGTTTTTT. The chain has TRBV6-5 and TRBJ2-2; TRBD1 matches at 9 bases. Trimming cost V 2 bases and J 6 bases; bases outside gene matches: 4. The CDR3 is made up of 15 amino acids. Germline CDR1 is MNHEY and CDR2 is SVGAGI.

The rearrangement joins TRBV25-1 to TRBJ1-1; 7 bases are shared with TRBD1. After removal of 4 bases from V and 5 bases from J, the junction contained 4 bases not matched to a gene. Germline V CDR1 and CDR2: MGHDK, SYGVNS. The CDR3 is 13 residues long. The CDR3 DNA is TGTGCCAGCAGTGTACAGGGGTGGACTGAAGCTTTCTTT. Its protein product is CASSVQGWTEAFF.

Only one count was recorded for this clone. This chain uses TRBV4-1 with TRBJ1-2; no definite D call. The germline V gene has CDR1 MGHRA and CDR2 YSYEKL. The CDR3 is 15 amino acids. V lost 4 bases, J lost 5 bases, and 17 bases lay in between. CDR3 region: CASSREESSQYGYTF. The DNA of the CDR3 is TGCGCCAGCAGCCGGGAGGAGAGTTCCCAATATGGCTACACCTTC.

The chain joins TRBV5-1 to TRBJ2-3, with 8 bases lining up with TRBD2. Germline V gene sequence: CDR1 SGHRS, CDR2 YFSETQ. The CDR3 runs 15 residues. The trim removed 4 bases at V and 4 bases at J, leaving 8 bases unmatched. In DNA, the CDR3 is TGCGCCAGCAGCCGTTTTACGGGAGGGTCAGATACGCAGTATTTT. As protein: CASSRFTGGSDTQYF.

This rearrangement joins TRBV4-3 to TRBJ2-7; TRBD2 might be the D (5 bases). Germline CDR1 LGHNA, CDR2 YSLEER. Trimming shortened V by 1 base and J by 2 bases, and 21 bases separated the two germline ends. This CDR3 comprises 18 residues. As DNA, the CDR3 is TGCGCCAGCAGCCAAGGTTGGGTAACCGGCGGGTCGACCTACGAGCAGTACTTC. Translation gives CASSQGWVTGGSTYEQYF.

The chain employs TRBV18 and TRBJ1-1; D might be TRBD1 (6 bases). Germline values: CDR1 KGHSH, CDR2 LQKENI. V shed 3 bases and J shed 3 bases, with 14 bases lying between them. There are 15 residues in the CDR3. The CDR3 loop reads CASSPQGLGYTEAFF. The DNA for the CDR3 is TGTGCCAGCTCACCCCAGGGGTTGGGCTACACTGAAGCTTTCTTT.

The J gene is TRBJ1-1, the V gene TRBV4-2; D is uncertain. The V gene's germline CDR1 is LGHNA and CDR2 YNFKEQ. The V gene lost 1 base and the J gene lost 0 bases, with 12 bases spanning the gap. CDR3 length equals 16 residues. CDR3 sequence: CASSQALQNLNTEAFF. DNA of the CDR3: TGTGCCAGCAGCCAAGCATTGCAGAACCTGAACACTGAAGCTTTCTTT.

The CDR3 sequence is CASSRSGAGGNEQFF. CDR3 DNA sequence: TGTGCCAGCAGCCGGAGCGGGGCGGGGGGCAATGAGCAGTTCTTC. V gene TRBV7-8 combines with J gene TRBJ2-1, with 8 bases lining up with TRBD2. Per germline, CDR1 SGHVS and CDR2 FQNEAQ. CDR3 size: 15 residues. The V segment lost 5 bases and the J segment 6 bases; nucleotides outside the gene matches: 9.

V gene TRBV29-1 combines with J gene TRBJ2-3; 9 bases are a match to TRBD2. This CDR3 spans 15 amino acids. With V trimmed by 6 bases and J by 6 bases, 13 bases remained unmatched. Germline loops: CDR1 SQVTM, CDR2 ANQGSEA. The CDR3 DNA reads as TGCAGCGTGCGGAGTAGCGGGAGTTGGGGGGATACGCAGTATTTT. Its translation is CSVRSSGSWGDTQYF.

The V gene is TRBV5-1, the J gene TRBJ2-5, with D perhaps matching TRBD1 (6 bases). CDR3 length equals 14 residues. The germline CDR1 and CDR2 sequences are SGHRS and YFSETQ. The V and J ends lost 0 bases and 5 bases respectively, with 11 bases between them. CDR3 protein: CASSLDRVEETQYF. The CDR3 DNA is TGCGCCAGCAGCTTGGACAGGGTGGAGGAGACCCAGTACTTC.

This chain links TRBV18 with TRBJ1-1, with 10 nucleotides matching TRBD1. Losses at the gene ends were 6 bases for V and 3 bases for J; bases not matched to a gene: 4. This CDR3 is built from 14 residues. Germline loops: CDR1 KGHSH, CDR2 LQKENI. The CDR3 sequence is CASSAGTGDTEAFF. In DNA form, the CDR3 reads TGTGCCAGCTCCGCCGGGACAGGGGACACTGAAGCTTTCTTT.

The chain employs TRBV5-6 and TRBJ1-6, with D perhaps TRBD1 (5 bases). The CDR3 is made up of 14 amino acids. The V and J ends lost 2 bases and 9 bases respectively, with 12 bases between them. Germline-derived CDR1 and CDR2 are SGHDT and YYEEEE. CDR3 sequence reads: CASSFSGLLSPLHF. The DNA of the CDR3 is TGTGCCAGCAGCTTTTCAGGGCTGCTTTCACCCCTCCACTTT.

The CDR3 DNA reads as TGTGCCAGCAGCTTAGATCCCCGGACTCTGGGTGAGCAGTTCTTC. This translates into CASSLDPRTLGEQFF. The chain links TRBV11-2 to TRBJ2-1, with D possibly TRBD2 on 5 matching bases. Germline V gene data show CDR1 as SGHAT and CDR2 as FQNNGV. The CDR3 length is 15 residues. Trimming took 0 bases from V and 9 from J, leaving 15 bases between them.

This chain links TRBV7-2 with TRBJ2-7; weak D call: TRBD1 (6 bases). Trimming took 5 bases from V and 2 from J, leaving 10 bases between them. Germline V gene sequence: CDR1 SGHTA, CDR2 FQGNSA. This CDR3 spans 13 amino acids. CDR3 protein: CASSTGRTYEQYF. CDR3 coding DNA: TGTGCCAGCAGCACAGGGCGTACCTACGAGCAGTACTTC. The variable domain in full, with the rest retrieved from reference TRBV7-2 and TRBJ2-7, is GAGVSQSPSNKVTEKGKDVELRCDPISGHTALYWYRQSLGQGLEFLIYFQGNSAPDKSGLPSDRFSAERTGGSVSTLTIQRTQQEDSAVYLCASSTGRTYEQYFGPGTRLTVT.

This clone has only one observation. The J gene is TRBJ2-1, the V gene TRBV11-3; 9 bases align to TRBD2. This CDR3 is 16 amino acids long. J gave up 1 base and V 2 bases, and 3 bases lay outside the gene matches. Germline V gives CDR1 SGHNT, CDR2 YENEEA. Here the CDR3 reads CASSLYSGSSYNEQFF. The CDR3 DNA follows: TGTGCCAGCAGCTTATATAGCGGGAGTTCCTACAATGAGCAGTTCTTC.

V gene TRBV10-3 combines with J gene TRBJ2-1; 7 bases map to TRBD2. The V gene end was trimmed by 10 bases and the J gene end by 6 bases; junction bases not matched to a gene: 6. The V gene's germline CDR1 is ENHRY and CDR2 SYGVKD. This CDR3 has 12 amino acids. This CDR3 is CATSLALNEQFF. CDR3 DNA sequence: TGTGCCACCTCACTAGCGCTCAATGAGCAGTTCTTC.

V usage is TRBV2 and J usage is TRBJ2-2; the D is unclear. CDR1 is SNHLY, CDR2 FYNNEI, per germline. CDR3 length: 14 residues. Trimming removed 5 bases from V and 4 bases from J, with 11 bases in between. The CDR3 DNA reads TGTGCCAGCAGTCCTAGTGGAAGCACCGGGGAGCTGTTTTTT. Residues: CASSPSGSTGELFF.

The rearrangement links TRBV29-1 to TRBJ2-7; TRBD1 agrees at 9 bases. Germline V gene sequence: CDR1 SQVTM, CDR2 ANQGSEA. V gave up 6 bases and J gave up 3 bases; unmatched junction bases: 6. The CDR3 extends over 13 amino acids. The CDR3: CSVAPGQGYEQYF. In DNA form, the CDR3 reads TGCAGCGTCGCTCCGGGACAGGGCTACGAGCAGTACTTC.

The rearrangement joins TRBV6-1 to TRBJ1-2; 9 nucleotides align to TRBD1. The germline V gene encodes CDR1 MNHNS and CDR2 SASEGT. The junction had 5 bases not matched to a gene; V was cut back by 2 bases and J by 4 bases. The CDR3 sequence is 15 residues long. CDR3 amino acids: CASSEIQGAAYGYTF. The CDR3, as DNA: TGTGCCAGCAGTGAAATACAGGGGGCGGCCTATGGCTACACCTTC.